The 12 T cell receptor beta chains reported below all come from one sample, sequenced in a study of blood T cells in healthy people across ages (dated by TCRdb to 2014 to 2015). Library creation used 5' RACE. Sequencer: Illumina HiSeq 2500. A second PCR of roughly 6 to 11 cycles was run with a J-beta primer mix and a sample-barcoded 5' primer. TCRdb ran its own pipeline on the public reads, namely fastp trimming at Q25 and MiXCR clone calling, and kept in-frame beta chains. All rows with the same CDR3 protein become a single entry with the most common DNA and genes. In this sample the table shows about 1.6 million distinct CDR3 sequences, about 31% of which occur a single time. The leading ten clones occupy 10% to 12% of the sample. Material for sequencing was blood. These receptors all stem from a young woman in good health.

This clonotype was counted between two and nine times. This rearrangement joins TRBV6-1 to TRBJ2-4; 8 bases match TRBD2. The V and J ends lost 5 bases and 5 bases, in that order; junction bases with no gene match: 5. CDR1 and CDR2 (germline): MNHNS, SASEGT. The CDR3 loop spans 14 amino acids. CDR3 DNA: TGTGCCAGCAGTAGGCGGGGGGCTGAAAACATTCAGTACTTC. Its translation: CASSRRGAENIQYF.

This clonotype has just a few counts. This sequence joins TRBV9 and TRBJ2-7, with a possible D match to TRBD2 (6 bases). This CDR3 is 15 amino acids long. V was shortened by 0 bases and J by 5 bases, with 15 bases between the two germline ends. The germline CDR1 and CDR2 sequences are SGDLS and YYNGEE. The CDR3 protein is CASSVEGLRKDEQYF. DNA of the CDR3: TGTGCCAGCAGCGTAGAGGGACTCCGAAAAGACGAGCAGTACTTC.

This clonotype was recorded a few times. The chain links TRBV9 to TRBJ2-7, with 8 bases aligning to TRBD2. CDR3 length equals 16 residues. Trimming at V came to 7 bases and at J to 7 bases, leaving 19 bases not matched to a gene. Germline V gene data show CDR1 as SGDLS and CDR2 as YYNGEE. For the CDR3, the DNA is TGTGCCAGCGGGTCCGGCGGCACGGGAGGGCCGGGAGAGCAGTACTTC. Encoded protein: CASGSGGTGGPGEQYF.

This clonotype showed up just a few times. The rearrangement links TRBV7-9 to TRBJ2-7; no reliable D call. Germline values: CDR1 SEHNR, CDR2 FQNEAQ (reference sequence). This CDR3 has 16 residues. Trimming pared 4 bases from V and 0 bases from J, leaving 16 bases between. DNA for the CDR3: TGTGCCAGCAGCTCAGGTGGCGGATGGAGCTCCTACGAGCAGTACTTC. This encodes CASSSGGGWSSYEQYF.

This clonotype was seen a few times. V gene TRBV7-6 combines with J gene TRBJ2-7, with D perhaps being TRBD1 or TRBD2 (5 bases each). The CDR3 length is 15 residues. Per the germline V gene, CDR1 is SGHVS and CDR2 is FNYEAQ. Trimming pared 2 bases from V and 7 bases from J, leaving 18 bases between. The DNA for the CDR3 is TGTGCCAGCAGCTTAACCTCAAGGGGTTCGGGGGAGCAGTACTTC. Protein sequence: CASSLTSRGSGEQYF. The whole variable domain, remainder taken from reference TRBV7-6 and TRBJ2-7, is GAGVSQSPRYKVTKRGQDVALRCDPISGHVSLYWYRQALGQGPEFLTYFNYEAQQDKSGLPNDRFSAERPEGSISTLTIQRTEQRDSAMYRCASSLTSRGSGEQYFGPGTRLTVT.

Comment on this clonotype: Possible read error: a much larger clone is one base away. The rearrangement joins TRBV9 to TRBJ2-6; D is ambiguous. Trimming stripped 0 bases from V and 2 bases from J, with 12 bases between. CDR1 and CDR2 from the germline V gene are SGDLS and YYNGEE. The length of the CDR3 is 17 residues. The CDR3 sequence is CASSVVSGAAGANVLTF. CDR3 bases: TGTGCCAGCAGCGTAGTTTCGGGTGCAGCTGGGGCCAACGTCCTGACTTTC.

This rearrangement joins TRBV6-6 to TRBJ2-1; D gene uncertain. The germline CDR1 and CDR2 sequences are MNHNY and SVGAGI (reference sequence). The germline V and J ends were trimmed by 9 bases and 7 bases, with 13 bases remaining between them. The CDR3 is 12 amino acids. CDR3 nucleotide sequence: TGTGCCAGTCGTGCGACGGTGAATGAGCAGTTCTTC. Translating it yields CASRATVNEQFF.

The rearrangement uses TRBV18 and TRBJ2-1, with D hard to call. In germline, CDR1 is KGHSH, CDR2 LQKENI. The CDR3 covers 15 residues. Trimming pared 6 bases from V and 5 bases from J, leaving 17 bases between. This CDR3 is CASSAPLGPHNEQFF. For the CDR3, the DNA is TGTGCCAGCTCCGCGCCACTTGGACCACACAATGAGCAGTTCTTC.

The rearrangement joins TRBV5-1 to TRBJ1-1; TRBD1 might be the D (6 bases). Trimming cost V 4 bases and J 4 bases, with 11 bases left between them. The length of the CDR3 is 13 residues. The germline V gene has CDR1 SGHRS and CDR2 YFSETQ. The CDR3 loop is CASSPDSFTEAFF. CDR3 in DNA: TGCGCCAGCAGCCCGGACAGTTTCACTGAAGCTTTCTTT.

This clonotype was seen many times. The chain recombines TRBV7-3 with TRBJ2-3; weak D call: TRBD2 (6 bases). V was clipped by 5 bases and J by 7 bases, with 16 bases between them. The CDR3 totals 14 residues. CDR1 and CDR2 from the germline V gene are SGHTA and FQGTGA. The CDR3 region is CASSPSAGLHTQYF. The DNA of the CDR3 is TGTGCCAGCAGCCCCTCCGCGGGACTCCATACGCAGTATTTT. The full variable domain, with the rest looked up from reference TRBV7-3 and TRBJ2-3, is GAGVSQTPSNKVTEKGKYVELRCDPISGHTALYWYRQSLGQGPEFLIYFQGTGAADDSGLPNDRFFAVRPEGSVSTLKIQRTERGDSAVYLCASSPSAGLHTQYFGPGTRLTVL.

V gene TRBV19 combines with J gene TRBJ2-3; D is ambiguous. The germline V gene has CDR1 LNHDA and CDR2 SQIVND (reference sequence). Between the trimmed V and J ends, which lost 5 bases and 6 bases, there was a span of 12 bases. The CDR3 is 13 residues long. Here the CDR3 reads CASSFFVGDTQYF. As DNA, the CDR3 is TGTGCCAGTAGTTTTTTCGTAGGGGATACGCAGTATTTT.

For this clonotype: One base away lies a much larger clone, so this may be a sequencing read error. The V gene is TRBV18, the J gene TRBJ2-7, with D perhaps assigned TRBD1 or TRBD2 (5 bases each). Germline V lookup: CDR1 KGHSH, CDR2 LQKENI. The CDR3 is 14 residues long. CDR3 in amino acids: CTSSREGIAYEQYF. In DNA, the CDR3 is TGTACCAGCTCACGCGAGGGGATCGCCTACGAGCAGTACTTC.